What follows are 5 T cell receptor beta chains derived from one specimen sequenced in a study of T-cell reconstitution after alpha-beta-depleted transplantation in children. The library targeted TCRbeta and was prepared with unique molecular identifiers. From the PCR reads, TCRdb called clonotypes with MiXCR, one entry per CDR3 protein. The table includes hundreds of thousands of distinct CDR3 sequences, 15% to 20% detected once. The starting material was PBMCs, mostly from graft donor cells, obtained 360 days after TCRalphabeta/CD19-depleted stem cell transplant. Every receptor here comes from a boy less than two years old who had a stem cell transplant for Wiskott-Aldrich syndrome, so the T cells may come from the graft donor.

The V call is TRBV6-1, the J call TRBJ2-7, with 15 nucleotides matching TRBD2. This CDR3 is 14 amino acids long. J lost 4 bases, V lost 11 bases, and 6 bases had no gene match. Looked up from germline, CDR1 is MNHNS and CDR2 is SASEGT. The CDR3 DNA is TGTGCCGGTCGGACTAGCGGGGGGGCGTACGAGCAGTACTTC. Protein sequence: CAGRTSGGAYEQYF.

The chain has TRBV7-2 and TRBJ2-5, with TRBD2 as a possible D gene (5 bases). This CDR3 is 14 amino acids long. V lost 2 bases, J lost 3 bases, and 10 bases lay in between. In germline, CDR1 is SGHTA, CDR2 FQGNSA. CDR3 residues: CASSLRLLKETQYF. The CDR3 nucleotides read TGTGCCAGCAGCTTAAGACTATTAAAAGAGACCCAGTACTTC.

This sequence joins TRBV5-1 and TRBJ2-1; perhaps TRBD2 as D (5 bases). This CDR3 is built from 13 residues. V was trimmed by 0 bases and J by 10 bases, leaving 11 bases between them. The germline gives CDR1 SGHRS, CDR2 YFSETQ. In DNA form, the CDR3 reads TGCGCCAGCAGCTTGGATCGGGATTTGGAGCAGTTCTTC. Translated: CASSLDRDLEQFF. The full variable domain, with the rest looked up from reference TRBV5-1 and TRBJ2-1, is KAGVTQTPRYLIKTRGQQVTLSCSPISGHRSVSWYQQTPGQGLQFLFEYFSETQRNKGNFPGRFSGRQFSNSRSEMNVSTLELGDSALYLCASSLDRDLEQFFGPGTRLTVL.

V is TRBV4-1 and J is TRBJ2-1; D remains unclear. This CDR3 has 11 residues. In germline, CDR1 is MGHRA, CDR2 YSYEKL. V gave up 0 bases and J gave up 7 bases, with 1 base separating them. The DNA for the CDR3 is TGCGCCAGCAGCCAAGAAAATGAGCAGTTCTTC. Amino acid sequence: CASSQENEQFF.

In this sample, this clonotype turned up a few times. The chain joins TRBV12-3 or TRBV12-4 to TRBJ2-3; D remains unclear. V lost 2 bases and J 6 bases, leaving 12 bases between the germline ends. The CDR3 is 14 residues long. CDR3 in amino acids: CASSLFPHRDTQYF. The DNA of the CDR3 is TGTGCCAGCAGTTTATTTCCCCATCGGGATACGCAGTATTTT.